A selection of T cell receptor beta chains follows, all from one sample in a study of OX40 agonist ivuxolimab in advanced cancers. Assay used: immunoSEQ multiplex PCR; TCRdb lists only in-frame clones, some missing. The sample carries fewer than 55,000 clones, just under 90% recorded once. Sequenced here: CD4+ or CD8+ T cells sorted from blood, sampled in a trial of the OX40 agonist ivuxolimab. Every receptor here comes from an adult with an advanced solid tumor such as melanoma, head and neck, liver or kidney cancer. The CDR3 runs from the conserved cysteine through the conserved F or W. The order of the fields is clone size, J gene, D gene, V gene, CDR3 DNA, CDR3 protein. A D gene is named only where the DNA matches it firmly. Only some rows state a clone size, as once, few, many or a class for expanded clones.

size: -; J: TRBJ2-7; D: -; V: TRBV6-5; DNA: TGTGCCAGCAGTCGACTAGATTACGAGCAGTACTTC; CDR3: CASSRLDYEQYF
size: -; J: TRBJ2-7; D: -; V: TRBV9; DNA: TGTGCCAGCAGCGGCGGGACAGCATACTACGAGCAGTACTTC; CDR3: CASSGGTAYYEQYF
size: -; J: TRBJ2-1; D: -; V: TRBV6-5; DNA: TGTGCCAGCAGTTACTCGTCGGGCCAACCGCAGTTCTTC; CDR3: CASSYSSGQPQFF
size: -; J: TRBJ1-1; D: TRBD1; V: TRBV19; DNA: TGTGCCAGTAGCCCTAGGACAGGGAGCACTGAAGCTTTCTTT; CDR3: CASSPRTGSTEAFF
size: -; J: TRBJ1-1; D: TRBD1; V: TRBV7-8; DNA: TGTGCCAGCAGCTTGGGGGGACAGGGGGCCAAGAACACTGAAGCTTTCTTT; CDR3: CASSLGGQGAKNTEAFF
size: -; J: TRBJ2-7; D: -; V: TRBV7-9; DNA: TGTGCCAGCAGCTTAGAACTAGAATACGAGCAGTACTTC; CDR3: CASSLELEYEQYF
size: -; J: TRBJ2-7; D: TRBD1; V: TRBV27; DNA: TGTGCCAGCAGTTTACTCGGACAGGGGGGGGCCGACGAGCAGTACTTC; CDR3: CASSLLGQGGADEQYF
size: -; J: TRBJ2-7; D: -; V: TRBV7-2; DNA: TGTGCCAGCAGCTTAGCCTCCTCCCCCTACGAGCAGTACTTC; CDR3: CASSLASSPYEQYF
size: -; J: TRBJ2-3; D: -; V: TRBV7-9; DNA: TGTGCCAGCAGCCCTCCCGATACGCAGTATTTT; CDR3: CASSPPDTQYF
size: -; J: TRBJ2-7; D: TRBD1; V: TRBV11-1; DNA: TGTGCCAGCAGCTTCGGGACAGGCTACGAGCAGTACTTC; CDR3: CASSFGTGYEQYF
size: -; J: TRBJ2-7; D: TRBD1; V: TRBV7-2; DNA: TGTGCCAGCAGCTTCGGGACAGGGTCCTACGAGCAGTACTTC; CDR3: CASSFGTGSYEQYF
size: few; J: TRBJ1-1; D: -; V: TRBV6-6; DNA: TGTGCCAGCAGTTTTCCTGAAGCTTTCTTT; CDR3: CASSFPEAFF
size: -; J: TRBJ1-2; D: TRBD1; V: TRBV9; DNA: TGTGCCAGCAGCGTCGGGACAGGGGGCATCTATGGCTACACCTTC; CDR3: CASSVGTGGIYGYTF
size: -; J: TRBJ2-1; D: TRBD2; V: TRBV4-3; DNA: TGCGCCAGCAGCCAAATGGGACTAGCGGGAGGTATCTCCTACAATGAGCAGTTCTTC; CDR3: CASSQMGLAGGISYNEQFF
size: once; J: TRBJ2-7; D: -; V: TRBV15; DNA: TGTGCCACCGCACGCTCGGACAGCTCCGAGCAGTACTTC; CDR3: CATARSDSSEQYF
size: -; J: TRBJ2-7; D: TRBD1; V: TRBV5-8; DNA: TGTGCCAGCAGTTTCAGGGGGCTCGAGCAGTACTTC; CDR3: CASSFRGLEQYF
size: -; J: TRBJ1-5; D: -; V: TRBV7-9; DNA: TGTGCCAGCAGCTCCACAGGTAGCAATCAGCCCCAGCATTTT; CDR3: CASSSTGSNQPQHF
size: once; J: TRBJ2-1; D: -; V: TRBV6-5; DNA: TGTGCCAGCAGTTCACATGCCGGGCTAGCGAAGGAGCAGTTCTTC; CDR3: CASSSHAGLAKEQFF
size: -; J: TRBJ2-7; D: TRBD1; V: TRBV5-6; DNA: TGTGCCAGCAGCTTGGACGGACAGGGGATTCCCTACGAGCAGTACTTC; CDR3: CASSLDGQGIPYEQYF
size: -; J: TRBJ2-1; D: -; V: TRBV27; DNA: TGTGCCAGCAGTTGGGGGGCGCGATACAATGAGCAGTTCTTC; CDR3: CASSWGARYNEQFF
size: -; J: TRBJ1-1; D: -; V: TRBV5-6; DNA: TGTGCCAGCAGCGGCGGGAGACAGTTTGAAGCTTTCTTT; CDR3: CASSGGRQFEAFF
size: -; J: TRBJ2-3; D: TRBD2; V: TRBV4-1; DNA: TGCGCCAGCAGCCAAGATGGCGCGGGGGGGTTCACAGATACGCAGTATTTT; CDR3: CASSQDGAGGFTDTQYF
size: -; J: TRBJ1-5; D: -; V: TRBV29-1; DNA: TGCAGCGTTGAAGAGGGGAACGGGAGCAATCAGCCCCAGCATTTT; CDR3: CSVEEGNGSNQPQHF
size: -; J: TRBJ1-1; D: -; V: TRBV7-9; DNA: TGTGCCAGCAGCTTAATCAGCACTGAAGCTTTCTTT; CDR3: CASSLISTEAFF
size: once; J: TRBJ2-2; D: TRBD2; V: TRBV29-1; DNA: TGCAGCGTGCTCGCAGCGGGAGTAGGGACCGGGGAGCTGTTTTTT; CDR3: CSVLAAGVGTGELFF
size: -; J: TRBJ2-5; D: -; V: TRBV28; DNA: TGTGCCAGCAGTTTATACCAAGAGACCCAGTACTTC; CDR3: CASSLYQETQYF
size: -; J: TRBJ2-1; D: TRBD2; V: TRBV30; DNA: TGTGCCGGGACTACAGGTAATGAGCAGTTCTTC; CDR3: CAGTTGNEQFF
size: -; J: TRBJ1-1; D: -; V: TRBV19; DNA: TGTGCCAGTAGCTTGGGGGCAGGTTTAAGGTTACAGGACACTGAAGCTTTCTTT; CDR3: CASSLGAGLRLQDTEAFF
size: -; J: TRBJ1-1; D: -; V: TRBV6-6; DNA: TGTGCCAGCACGCCCGGCGGAACGAACACTGAAGCTTTCTTT; CDR3: CASTPGGTNTEAFF
size: -; J: TRBJ1-6; D: -; V: TRBV4-3; DNA: TGCGCCAGCAGCCAAGAGTCCGGGGGCAAGACACCCCTCCACTTT; CDR3: CASSQESGGKTPLHF
size: -; J: TRBJ1-2; D: -; V: TRBV27; DNA: TGTGCCAGCAGTTTATCCCCCTTGGGGGTGACATATGGCTACACCTTC; CDR3: CASSLSPLGVTYGYTF
size: -; J: TRBJ1-1; D: -; V: TRBV4-1; DNA: TGCGCCAGCAGCCAAACTCGAGGGGGGAACACTGAAGCTTTCTTT; CDR3: CASSQTRGGNTEAFF
size: -; J: TRBJ1-2; D: -; V: TRBV4-1; DNA: TGCGCCAGCAGCCTAAGCCGCGAAGTTAACTATGGCTACACCTTC; CDR3: CASSLSREVNYGYTF
size: -; J: TRBJ1-3; D: -; V: TRBV9; DNA: TGTGCCAGCAGCGTAGAGACGGGCTCTGGAAACACCATATATTTT; CDR3: CASSVETGSGNTIYF
size: -; J: TRBJ2-1; D: -; V: TRBV6-5; DNA: TGTGCCAGCAGTCCCCCCGGGGAGTACAATGAGCAGTTCTTC; CDR3: CASSPPGEYNEQFF
size: -; J: TRBJ1-2; D: -; V: TRBV6-1; DNA: TGTGCCAGCAGTGAGCGGGGAGCGAATGGCTACACCTTC; CDR3: CASSERGANGYTF
size: -; J: TRBJ2-5; D: -; V: TRBV23-1; DNA: TGCGCCAGCAGTCAGGCCGCCCAGGGGCAGGCCCAGTACTTC; CDR3: CASSQAAQGQAQYF
size: -; J: TRBJ2-2; D: TRBD1; V: TRBV7-3; DNA: TGTGCCAGCAGCTACGGGACAGGGGGGTCCGGGGAGCTGTTTTTT; CDR3: CASSYGTGGSGELFF
size: -; J: TRBJ1-1; D: TRBD1; V: TRBV6-5; DNA: TGTGCCAGCAGGGCCCCTGACAGGGGAAACACTGAAGCTTTCTTT; CDR3: CASRAPDRGNTEAFF
size: -; J: TRBJ2-2; D: TRBD2; V: TRBV19; DNA: TGTGCCAGTTCGTATGAAGAGCGGGAATACACCGGGGAGCTGTTTTTT; CDR3: CASSYEEREYTGELFF
size: -; J: TRBJ2-7; D: TRBD1; V: TRBV28; DNA: TGTGCCAGCAGTATACCGGGACAGGGCCCCGAGCAGTACTTC; CDR3: CASSIPGQGPEQYF
size: -; J: TRBJ2-7; D: -; V: TRBV12-2; DNA: TGTGCAAGTCGCCCCCGAGGACAGAAAAGCTCCTACGAGCAGTACTTC; CDR3: CASRPRGQKSSYEQYF
size: -; J: TRBJ1-2; D: -; V: TRBV27; DNA: TGTGCCAGCAGTTTTGATAGAGTCTCAGGCTATGGCTACACCTTC; CDR3: CASSFDRVSGYGYTF
size: -; J: TRBJ2-1; D: -; V: TRBV7-9; DNA: TGTGCCAGCAGCGCGCAGGCGATAGCGACTGGCTACAATGAGCAGTTCTTC; CDR3: CASSAQAIATGYNEQFF
size: -; J: TRBJ1-5; D: -; V: TRBV19; DNA: TGTGCCAGTCAGGACCAGCCAAATCAGCCCCAGCATTTT; CDR3: CASQDQPNQPQHF
size: -; J: TRBJ1-4; D: TRBD1; V: TRBV28; DNA: TGTGCCAGCAAGGAGGGACAGGGCAGGGAAAAACTGTTTTTT; CDR3: CASKEGQGREKLFF
size: -; J: TRBJ2-3; D: -; V: TRBV4-3; DNA: TGCGCCAGCAGCCAAGATCTTGGACAGAGCACAGATACGCAGTATTTT; CDR3: CASSQDLGQSTDTQYF
size: -; J: TRBJ1-2; D: -; V: TRBV27; DNA: TGTGCCAGCAGTTTATCCATCCTTGGGATCGATGGCTACACCTTC; CDR3: CASSLSILGIDGYTF
size: -; J: TRBJ1-2; D: -; V: TRBV13; DNA: TGTGCCAGCAGCTACACCCTCGGGAGGGGTAACTATGGCTACACCTTC; CDR3: CASSYTLGRGNYGYTF
size: -; J: TRBJ2-7; D: -; V: TRBV6-6; DNA: TGTGCCAGCAGTTACTCGGCCGACCATTACGAGCAGTACTTC; CDR3: CASSYSADHYEQYF
size: -; J: TRBJ1-1; D: -; V: TRBV11-3; DNA: TGTGCCAGCAGTTACGGGGGCACTGAAGCTTTCTTT; CDR3: CASSYGGTEAFF
size: -; J: TRBJ1-2; D: -; V: TRBV15; DNA: TGTGCCACCAGCATGATAGACGGTCCAGGGGTCGGCTACACCTTC; CDR3: CATSMIDGPGVGYTF
size: -; J: TRBJ1-2; D: -; V: TRBV4-1; DNA: TGCGCCAGCAGCCAAGTGTTTCCGGTAGTGGGGATCTATGGCTACACCTTC; CDR3: CASSQVFPVVGIYGYTF